One T cell receptor (beta chain) is described in this entry. The target of this receptor is not known. The record has no base qualities; no much larger clone is one base away. This sample is drawn from a study of blood T cells in healthy people across ages (dated by TCRdb to the mid-2010s). About the investigation overall: In model experiments, roughly one uniquely barcoded TCR beta cDNA molecule per two T cells was captured by template switching. Donors were grouped into four age groups: young (average approximately 15 years), middle-aged (around 39), aged (roughly 67) and long-lived (just over 80). Using deep sequencing normalized with unique cDNA molecular identifiers, the study measured how TCR beta repertoire diversity changes with age. The study analyzed two additional independent replicas of 1 million unique cDNA reads from the same blood draw for two donors, one aged 18 to 30 and one aged 80 or older. Overall study results and their limits: The percentage of naive T cells measured by flow cytometry correlated strongly with observed TCR beta diversity. Observed TCR beta diversity per million T cells fell roughly linearly with age, and a significant reduction was already apparent by age around 36. The CMV infection status of donors was not known, potentially confounding age-related changes in expanded clonotypes. Conclusive comparison of naive and antigen-experienced compartments was prevented by the profiling of bulk unsorted PBMCs. Estimates of total diversity based on one million sequenced T cells were regarded as lower bounds and as underestimates. Compared with the aged group, the long-lived group had more naive CD4+ T cells, fewer expanded clones and increased TCR diversity, a pattern suggesting age selection.

Donors were 39 systemically healthy Caucasian individuals from Russia aged roughly 6 to 90 years. Roughly 9 milliliters of peripheral blood were drawn from each donor into EDTA-treated Vacutainer tubes. PBMCs were isolated by Ficoll-Paque density-gradient centrifugation, with at least 6 million obtained per sample. Total RNA, at least 5 micrograms per sample, was extracted from PBMCs with Trizol reagent. Naive CD45RAhigh/CD27high T cell percentages were measured by flow cytometry on a PBMC aliquot from every donor. Trimming leaves V shorter by 6 bases and J shorter by 10 bases, with the junction holding 11 bases beyond the gene matches. Looking up the germline V gene yields CDR1 MNHEY and CDR2 SVGAGI. Taken from cysteine to phenylalanine, the CDR3 has 16 residues. The kept DNA is CDR3 alone, 48 bases in frame from the first base. The library was made by 5' RACE. The data were produced on an Illumina HiSeq 2500. A second PCR of roughly 6 to 11 cycles was run with a J-beta primer mix and a sample-barcoded 5' primer. A unique molecular identifier was introduced onto each TCR beta cDNA molecule by a template-switch 5' adaptor carrying 12 random nucleotides. Each sample yielded at least 3 million CDR3-containing paired-end reads. The Mint cDNA synthesis kit, primed by a TRBC-specific oligonucleotide, was used to synthesize first-strand cDNA from all RNA. Following uracil-DNA glycosylase treatment, all cDNA underwent a first 18-cycle PCR with the universal primers M1SS and BC2_uni_R. The source study handled its data this way. Normalization of each sample was performed by random selection of 1 million high-quality reads, each carrying a distinct molecular identifier. Reads with shared molecular identifiers were discarded instead of being binned into consensus sequences. CDR3 identification, clonotype clustering and error correction used MiTCR with a Q25 quality threshold and the strictest error-elimination algorithm. Lower-bound total TCR beta diversity was estimated with a nonparametric unseen species model using Euler transformation. The public reads were reanalyzed by TCRdb: fastp trimming at Q25, MiXCR alignment, in-frame beta chains only. Rows matching on CDR3 protein sequence are summarized as one entry with the most common DNA and genes. The V and J calls were not made by the authors but by TCRdb's processing. This sample lists 800,000 or so distinct CDR3 sequences; about 25% were detected once. Of the sample, under 4.5% is held by the ten largest clones.

These same data were also listed under a study on T cells of mothers and their children. As the second study states: Donors were nine systemically healthy Caucasian individuals: three mothers and their six children. cDNA synthesis consumed the entire amount of extracted RNA, loaded at around 1.4 ug RNA in each 15 ul reaction. In the second PCR, sample barcodes and 2-4 random nucleotides were introduced via the M1S primer. More than 8.5 million TCR beta CDR3 reads were obtained from each mother, and roughly 3.1 million reads were obtained from each child. TCR recombination output is similarly shaped by thymic selection in related and unrelated pairs, with a minor effect exerted by inherited differences. Normalized repertoire overlap was always found to be slightly, but never significantly, higher in related mother-child pairs than in unrelated mother-child pairs. No persistent microchimeric T cell clones were detected, at a sensitivity of about 100 clones per million clonotypes. The study used deep NGS to compare TCR beta repertoires of mothers and children, seeking features distinguishing related mother-child pairs from unrelated individuals. On average, the children were 11 +/- 4 years old, while the mothers were 40 +/- 4 years old. After adapter ligation was performed with NEBNext reagents, the libraries were sequenced on an Illumina HiSeq 2000 with 100+100 nt paired-end reads. Mother and child libraries were prepared a month apart and sequenced in separate runs to prevent cross-contamination. For each donor, between roughly 500,000 and 2,200,000 distinct TCR beta clonotypes were identified. Naive TCR beta clonotypes were estimated from low-frequency clonotypes matched to each donor's FACS-determined naive share, without sorting.

Sample: blood. This receptor was identified in a boy younger than 18 in good health. Recombination connected TRBV6-5 to TRBJ2-1; 14 middle bases align to TRBD2. CDR3 region: CASSLRTSGGRAEQFF. DNA sequence: TGTGCCAGCAGCCTCCGGACTAGCGGGGGGAGGGCGGAGCAGTTCTTC.